The 16 T cell receptor beta chains reported below all come from one sample, sequenced in a study of CD8 T cells in Susac syndrome. The RNA input was about 0.45 to 1 ug, and it was reverse transcribed with random hexamers. TCRdb re-analysed the immunoSEQ multiplex PCR reads in MiXCR, keeping a single row per CDR3 protein. The data hold roughly 120,000 distinct CDR3 sequences, with 80% to 95% observed a single time. The specimen was CD8+ T cells from PBMCs. All receptors derive from a human donor with multiple sclerosis.

The chain combines TRBV24-1 with TRBJ1-5; no clear D. The CDR3 is 12 residues long. Per the germline V gene, CDR1 is KGHDR and CDR2 is SFDVKD. Deletions cut 4 bases from V and 5 bases from J, with 5 bases between. The CDR3 coding sequence is TGTGCCACCAGTGACTCTTATCAGCCCCAGCATTTT. Its protein product is CATSDSYQPQHF.

This chain joins TRBV6-4 and TRBJ2-1; perhaps TRBD2 as D (6 bases). CDR1 and CDR2 (germline): MRHNA, SNTAGT. V was clipped by 5 bases and J by 7 bases, with 15 bases between them. The length of the CDR3 is 14 residues. The DNA of the CDR3 is TGTGCCAGCAGTAAAAGAGCGGAGGGTAATGAGCAGTTCTTC. Its translation: CASSKRAEGNEQFF.

The chain recombines TRBV9 with TRBJ2-1, with a tentative D call TRBD2 (6 bases). V dropped 0 bases and J dropped 10 bases, with 20 bases sitting between them. The CDR3 covers 16 residues. CDR1 is SGDLS and CDR2 is YYNGEE in the germline V gene. In DNA form, the CDR3 reads TGTGCCAGCAGCGTAGGGGTTGGCGGGGTCCTCAAAGAGCAGTTCTTC. Its translation: CASSVGVGGVLKEQFF.

This chain uses TRBV7-9 with TRBJ2-3, with 7 bases fitting TRBD2. This CDR3 comprises 15 residues. Germline lookup yields CDR1 SEHNR and CDR2 FQNEAQ (reference sequence). V trimming: 5 bases; J trimming: 0 bases; junction bases outside the gene matches: 5. CDR3 residues: CASSPVGGSTDTQYF. The CDR3 DNA follows: TGTGCCAGCAGCCCAGTGGGGGGGAGCACAGATACGCAGTATTTT.

The CDR3 region is CASSEGSPKDYGYTF. The CDR3 DNA is TGTGCCAGCAGTGAAGGTAGCCCCAAGGACTATGGCTACACCTTC. The chain uses TRBV6-1 and TRBJ1-2, with D hard to call. V lost 1 base, J lost 3 bases, and 12 bases lay in between. CDR1 is MNHNS and CDR2 is SASEGT in the germline V gene. The CDR3 covers 15 residues.

This chain connects TRBV14 to TRBJ2-1; D not certain. The CDR3 runs to 14 residues. Germline V gives CDR1 SGHDN, CDR2 FVKESK. V was cut by 2 bases and J by 6 bases, with 11 bases left in between. As DNA, the CDR3 is TGTGCCAGCAGCCAATACGGCCGTGGCAATGAGCAGTTCTTC. Translating it yields CASSQYGRGNEQFF. Variable domain in full (rest from reference TRBV14 and TRBJ2-1): EAGVTQFPSHSVIEKGQTVTLRCDPISGHDNLYWYRRVMGKEIKFLLHFVKESKQDESGMPNNRFLAERTGGTYSTLKVQPAELEDSGVYFCASSQYGRGNEQFFGPGTRLTVL.

The rearrangement uses TRBV25-1 and TRBJ2-2; D is undetermined. The CDR3 is 13 residues long. Germline V gene data show CDR1 as MGHDK and CDR2 as SYGVNS. V lost 2 bases and J lost 6, with 7 bases in between. Here the CDR3 DNA reads TGTGCCAGCAGTGAACTAAGGTCCGGGGAGCTGTTTTTT. Translated: CASSELRSGELFF.

This clonotype was observed a few times. The chain joins TRBV10-3 to TRBJ1-5; tentative D call: TRBD1 (6 bases). Germline V gene lookup returns CDR1 ENHRY and CDR2 SYGVKD. Trimming shortened V by 2 bases and J by 7 bases, and 12 bases separated the two germline ends. The CDR3 is 14 amino acids. In DNA form, the CDR3 reads TGTGCCATCAGTGAGACATACAGGGACCAGCCCCAGCATTTT. It is translated as CAISETYRDQPQHF.

The V gene is TRBV27, the J gene TRBJ2-2, with unresolved D. Trimming took 5 bases from V and 5 from J, leaving 9 bases between them. Looked up from germline, CDR1 is MNHEY and CDR2 is SMNVEV (reference sequence). This CDR3 region has 13 residues. The CDR3 sequence is CASSPGLTGELFF. The CDR3 nucleotides read TGTGCCAGCAGTCCAGGTTTAACCGGGGAGCTGTTTTTT.

The chain is built from TRBV7-9 and TRBJ2-5, with 7 bases matching TRBD2. The germline V gene has CDR1 SEHNR and CDR2 FQNEAQ (reference sequence). The CDR3 runs to 15 residues. Trimming cost V 5 bases and J 0 bases; bases outside gene matches: 6. The CDR3 sequence: CASSTVTSHQETQYF. The CDR3 nucleotides read TGTGCCAGCAGCACCGTGACTAGCCACCAAGAGACCCAGTACTTC.

The chain couples TRBV7-3 to TRBJ2-1; D uncertain. The V gene lost 6 bases and the J gene lost 3 bases, with 9 bases spanning the gap. There are 13 residues in the CDR3. Germline V lookup: CDR1 SGHTA, CDR2 FQGTGA. The CDR3 DNA reads as TGTGCCAGCAGTATAGGTGTCTACAATGAGCAGTTCTTC. Translation gives CASSIGVYNEQFF.

The genes are TRBV27 and TRBJ2-7; D perhaps matches TRBD1 (5 bases). Germline V gene sequence: CDR1 MNHEY, CDR2 SMNVEV (reference sequence). CDR3 length: 14 residues. V dropped 6 bases and J dropped 0 bases, with 12 bases sitting between them. CDR3 DNA: TGTGCCAGCAGCCAGACAGTTCTCTCCTACGAGCAGTACGTC. It encodes CASSQTVLSYEQYV.

The chain employs TRBV27 and TRBJ2-1; no clear D. This CDR3 region has 14 residues. The germline V gene has CDR1 MNHEY and CDR2 SMNVEV (reference sequence). Trimming took off 6 bases at V and 0 bases at J, with 9 bases between the two ends. This chain's CDR3 is CASSPLSSYNEQFF. The CDR3 nucleotides are TGTGCCAGCAGCCCCTTAAGCTCCTACAATGAGCAGTTCTTC.

This clonotype has a single count. This sequence joins TRBV20-1 and TRBJ2-7; weak D call: TRBD1 (5 bases). V lost 0 bases and J lost 0, with 9 bases in between. The germline gives CDR1 DFQATT, CDR2 SNEGSKA (reference sequence). CDR3 length equals 14 residues. CDR3: CSARENRNSYEQYF. In nucleotides, the CDR3 is TGCAGTGCTAGAGAAAACAGGAACTCCTACGAGCAGTACTTC.

The CDR3 region has the DNA TGTGCCAGCAGCCAAACCCGGACAGGGGGCCATGAAGCTTTCTTT. Translated, it gives CASSQTRTGGHEAFF. The genes are TRBV3-1 and TRBJ1-1; 11 positions agree with TRBD1. Losses at the gene ends were 2 bases for V and 7 bases for J; bases not matched to a gene: 6. The V gene's germline CDR1 is LGHDT and CDR2 YNNKEL (reference sequence). This CDR3 comprises 15 residues.

In its sample, this clonotype was seen once. The rearrangement uses TRBV13 and TRBJ1-4, with D possibly matching TRBD1 (5 bases). Per the germline V gene, CDR1 is PRHDT and CDR2 is FYEKMQ (reference sequence). Trimming cost V 2 bases and J 9 bases, with 13 bases left between them. The CDR3 sequence is 14 residues long. The CDR3 nucleotides read TGTGCCAGCAGCTTATTCGGGGAGGGACAAAAACTGTTTTTT. Encoded protein: CASSLFGEGQKLFF. Looking up the rest from reference TRBV13 and TRBJ1-4 gives the full variable domain: AAGVIQSPRHLIKEKRETATLKCYPIPRHDTVYWYQQGPGQDPQFLISFYEKMQSDKGSIPDRFSAQQFSDYHSELNMSSLELGDSALYFCASSLFGEGQKLFFGSGTQLSVL.